This TCR beta chain appears in the sequencing data of a study of control samples from healthy donors and cancer patients. This clone was found once. Repertoires were generated with immunoSEQ multiplex PCR, while TCRdb's copy carries only in-frame clones and drops some. The table has fewer than 500,000 clones, about nine tenths seen once. The clonotype originates from a man between 40 and 49 years old with head and neck cancer. Sequenced sample: PBMCs.

The CDR3 nucleotides read TGCGCCAGCAGCCAAGATGGCGTTTCAGCCAGGGGAAAAGAGCAGTACTTC. Its protein product is CASSQDGVSARGKEQYF. The chain employs TRBV4-3 and TRBJ2-7; the D gene is possibly TRBD1 (6 bases). V lost 0 bases and J 7 bases, leaving 22 bases between the germline ends. This CDR3 region has 17 residues. Looked up from germline, CDR1 is LGHNA and CDR2 is YSLEER.